These T cell receptor beta chains were read from a single sample in a study of molecular identifiers for immune sequencing clone quantification. TCRdb ran MiXCR on the PCR reads and lists one entry per CDR3 protein. The sample consists of 490,000 or so distinct CDR3 sequences, 20% to 25% of them appearing once. Sequencing was performed on naive CD8+ T cells from blood, with Jurkat cell RNA spiked in. These TCRs come from a human donor in good health. Some libraries in this study had Jurkat cell RNA spiked in. Each CDR3 is given with its conserved first and last residue. The D gene is left open where the match is weak. Some rows mark clone size as missing; the rest say once, few, many or name a class of expanded clone.

d_call: TRBD1; v_call: TRBV7-9; j_call: TRBJ2-2; clone_size: NA; cdr3_nt: TGTGCCAGCAGCCGACGGGACAGGGGGTCCGGGGAGCTGTTTTTT; cdr3_aa: CASSRRDRGSGELFF
d_call: NA; v_call: TRBV28; j_call: TRBJ2-7; clone_size: many; cdr3_nt: TGTGCCAGCAGCCGCCGGGACACCTACGAGCAGTACTTC; cdr3_aa: CASSRRDTYEQYF
d_call: NA; v_call: TRBV5-6; j_call: TRBJ1-1; clone_size: many; cdr3_nt: TGTGCCAGCAGCTTCGTGGGGACTGAAGCTTTCTTT; cdr3_aa: CASSFVGTEAFF
d_call: TRBD2; v_call: TRBV6-2/TRBV6-3; j_call: TRBJ2-7; clone_size: few; cdr3_nt: TGTGCCAGCAGTTACCCTACTAGCGGCGTTTACGAGCAGTACTTC; cdr3_aa: CASSYPTSGVYEQYF
d_call: NA; v_call: TRBV20-1; j_call: TRBJ1-2; clone_size: many; cdr3_nt: TGCAGTGCTAGAGATTTGTCGGCAAACTATGGCTACACCTTC; cdr3_aa: CSARDLSANYGYTF
d_call: NA; v_call: TRBV30; j_call: TRBJ2-3; clone_size: many; cdr3_nt: TGTGCCTGGAGCTCAAGCGGTAGCACAGATACGCAGTATTTT; cdr3_aa: CAWSSSGSTDTQYF
d_call: NA; v_call: TRBV3-1; j_call: TRBJ1-5; clone_size: many; cdr3_nt: TGTGCCAGCAGCCAAGGGGCAGCCAATCAGCCCCAGCATTTT; cdr3_aa: CASSQGAANQPQHF
d_call: TRBD1; v_call: TRBV19; j_call: TRBJ2-5; clone_size: few; cdr3_nt: TGTGCCAGTAGTCCCCGGTGGTCCGGGACAGGGGAAGAGACCCAGTACTTC; cdr3_aa: CASSPRWSGTGEETQYF
d_call: TRBD1; v_call: TRBV20-1; j_call: TRBJ2-2; clone_size: NA; cdr3_nt: TGCAGTGCTCGGGACAGCTACACCGGGGAGCTGTTTTTT; cdr3_aa: CSARDSYTGELFF
d_call: TRBD1; v_call: TRBV30; j_call: TRBJ2-5; clone_size: few; cdr3_nt: TGTGCCTGGAGCACTGGGACAGGGTACGAGACCCAGTACTTC; cdr3_aa: CAWSTGTGYETQYF
d_call: TRBD1; v_call: TRBV15; j_call: TRBJ2-2; clone_size: few; cdr3_nt: TGTGCCACCAGCACTTTGGACAGGGGTCCCGGGGAGCTGTTTTTT; cdr3_aa: CATSTLDRGPGELFF
d_call: NA; v_call: TRBV4-1; j_call: TRBJ1-5; clone_size: many; cdr3_nt: TGCGCCAGCAGCCAAGTCAACAGGGACATAGCCCAGCATTTT; cdr3_aa: CASSQVNRDIAQHF
d_call: TRBD1; v_call: TRBV2; j_call: TRBJ2-3; clone_size: many; cdr3_nt: TGTGCCAGCATCAAACAGGGGTCAGATACGCAGTATTTT; cdr3_aa: CASIKQGSDTQYF
d_call: TRBD1; v_call: TRBV20-1; j_call: TRBJ1-5; clone_size: many; cdr3_nt: TGCAGTGCAACCGGGACAGGGGTGCCTCAGCCCCAGCATTTT; cdr3_aa: CSATGTGVPQPQHF
d_call: TRBD2; v_call: TRBV20-1; j_call: TRBJ2-5; clone_size: few; cdr3_nt: TGCAGTGCCCCGGGACTAGCGGGAGGGCACATAGAGACCCAGTACTTC; cdr3_aa: CSAPGLAGGHIETQYF
d_call: NA; v_call: TRBV7-9; j_call: TRBJ1-4; clone_size: many; cdr3_nt: TGTGCCAGCAGCTTTATGAACCGAGAAAAACTGTTTTTT; cdr3_aa: CASSFMNREKLFF
d_call: NA; v_call: TRBV28; j_call: TRBJ2-1; clone_size: NA; cdr3_nt: TGTGCCAGCAGTCCACAGGGAAACAATGAGCAGTTCTTC; cdr3_aa: CASSPQGNNEQFF
d_call: NA; v_call: TRBV7-9; j_call: TRBJ2-5; clone_size: NA; cdr3_nt: TGTGCCAGCAGCCCCACGGCTAGCTGGGAGACCCAGTACTTC; cdr3_aa: CASSPTASWETQYF
d_call: NA; v_call: TRBV4-3; j_call: TRBJ1-4; clone_size: few; cdr3_nt: TGCGCCTCGTCGTCCAGCCTTAATGAAAAACTGTTTTTT; cdr3_aa: CASSSSLNEKLFF
d_call: NA; v_call: TRBV4-1; j_call: TRBJ2-3; clone_size: many; cdr3_nt: TGCGCCAGCAGCCAAGGTCCAGGGGCAGATACGCAGTATTTT; cdr3_aa: CASSQGPGADTQYF
d_call: TRBD2; v_call: TRBV20-1; j_call: TRBJ2-3; clone_size: few; cdr3_nt: TGCAGTGCTAGCCATATACCAACTACTAGCGGGCGTACAGATACGCAGTATTTT; cdr3_aa: CSASHIPTTSGRTDTQYF
d_call: TRBD2; v_call: TRBV12-3/TRBV12-4; j_call: TRBJ2-1; clone_size: few; cdr3_nt: TGTGCCAGCAGTCCAATGCGGGGACTAGCGGGGTCCGGGCAGTTCTTC; cdr3_aa: CASSPMRGLAGSGQFF
d_call: TRBD1; v_call: TRBV2; j_call: TRBJ1-1; clone_size: NA; cdr3_nt: TGTGCCAGCAGTGAAGCGTTCCCGGGACAGGGGGCGACTGAAGCTTTCTTT; cdr3_aa: CASSEAFPGQGATEAFF
d_call: TRBD1; v_call: TRBV4-3; j_call: TRBJ2-1; clone_size: many; cdr3_nt: TGCGCCAGCAGCCAAGATGTAGGACAGGGTTACAATGAGCAGTTCTTC; cdr3_aa: CASSQDVGQGYNEQFF
d_call: NA; v_call: TRBV10-1; j_call: TRBJ2-3; clone_size: few; cdr3_nt: TGCGCCAGCAGTGACGGTGGGGCGGTTGACACAGATACGCAGTATTTT; cdr3_aa: CASSDGGAVDTDTQYF
d_call: NA; v_call: TRBV7-2; j_call: TRBJ2-1; clone_size: many; cdr3_nt: TGTGCCAGCAGCTTAGCGTCTCCCTACAATGAGCAGTTCTTC; cdr3_aa: CASSLASPYNEQFF
d_call: NA; v_call: TRBV4-3; j_call: TRBJ1-1; clone_size: many; cdr3_nt: TGCGCCAGCAGCCAAGATTGGGTGTTCGACACTGAAGCTTTCTTT; cdr3_aa: CASSQDWVFDTEAFF